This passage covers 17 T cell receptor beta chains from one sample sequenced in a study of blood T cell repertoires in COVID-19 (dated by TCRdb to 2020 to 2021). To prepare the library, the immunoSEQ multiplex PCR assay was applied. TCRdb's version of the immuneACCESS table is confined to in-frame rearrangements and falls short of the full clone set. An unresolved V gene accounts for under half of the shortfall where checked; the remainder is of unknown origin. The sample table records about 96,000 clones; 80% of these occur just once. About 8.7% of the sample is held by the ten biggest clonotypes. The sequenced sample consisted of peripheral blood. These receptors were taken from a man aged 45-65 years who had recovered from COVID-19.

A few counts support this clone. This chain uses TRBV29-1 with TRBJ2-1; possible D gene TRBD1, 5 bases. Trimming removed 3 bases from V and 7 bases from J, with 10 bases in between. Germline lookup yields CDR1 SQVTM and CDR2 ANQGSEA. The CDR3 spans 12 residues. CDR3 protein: CSVERRDNEQFF. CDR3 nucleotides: TGCAGCGTTGAGCGCAGGGATAATGAGCAGTTCTTC.

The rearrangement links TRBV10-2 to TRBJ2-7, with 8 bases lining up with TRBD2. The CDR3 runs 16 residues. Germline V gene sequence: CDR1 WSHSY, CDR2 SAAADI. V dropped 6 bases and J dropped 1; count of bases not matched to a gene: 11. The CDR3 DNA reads TGCGCCAGCAGCGCGCTCGGGCGGGGGGCATCCTACGAGCAGTACTTC. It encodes CASSALGRGASYEQYF.

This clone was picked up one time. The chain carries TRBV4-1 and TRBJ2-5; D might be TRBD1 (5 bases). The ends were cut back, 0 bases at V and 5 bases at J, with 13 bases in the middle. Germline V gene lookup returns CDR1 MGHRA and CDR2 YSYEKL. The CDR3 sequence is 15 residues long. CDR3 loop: CASSQDKGVWETQYF. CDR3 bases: TGCGCCAGCAGCCAAGATAAAGGGGTCTGGGAGACCCAGTACTTC.

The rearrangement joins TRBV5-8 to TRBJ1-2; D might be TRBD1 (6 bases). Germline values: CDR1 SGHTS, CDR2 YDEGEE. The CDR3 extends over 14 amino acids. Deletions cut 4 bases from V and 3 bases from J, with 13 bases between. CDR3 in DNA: TGTGCCAGCAGCCGGAGCAGGGGCGACTATGGCTACACCTTC. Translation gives CASSRSRGDYGYTF.

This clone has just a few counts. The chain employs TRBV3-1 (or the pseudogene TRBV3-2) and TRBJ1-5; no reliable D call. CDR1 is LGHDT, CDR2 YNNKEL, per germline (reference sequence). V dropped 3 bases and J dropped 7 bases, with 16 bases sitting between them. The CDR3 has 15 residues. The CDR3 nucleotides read TGTGCCAGCAGCCAGGGTGGTCGGGGAACGCAGCCCCAGCATTTT. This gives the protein CASSQGGRGTQPQHF.

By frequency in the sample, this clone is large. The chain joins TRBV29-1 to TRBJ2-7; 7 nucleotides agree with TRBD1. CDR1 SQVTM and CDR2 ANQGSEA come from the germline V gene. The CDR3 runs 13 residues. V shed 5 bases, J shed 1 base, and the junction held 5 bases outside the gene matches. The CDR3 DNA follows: TGCAGCGTTCTAACAGGGGATTCCTACGAGCAGTACTTC. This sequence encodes CSVLTGDSYEQYF.

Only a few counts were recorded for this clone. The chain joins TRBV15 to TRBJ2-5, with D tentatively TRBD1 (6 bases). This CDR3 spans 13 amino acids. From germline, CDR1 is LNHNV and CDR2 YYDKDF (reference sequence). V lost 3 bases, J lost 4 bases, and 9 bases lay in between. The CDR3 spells CATSSVGGETQYF. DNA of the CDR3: TGTGCCACCAGCAGTGTAGGGGGAGAGACCCAGTACTTC.

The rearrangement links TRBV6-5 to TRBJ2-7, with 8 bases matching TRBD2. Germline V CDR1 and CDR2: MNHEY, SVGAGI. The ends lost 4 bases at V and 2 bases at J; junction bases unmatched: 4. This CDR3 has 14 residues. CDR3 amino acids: CASSSAGETYEQYF. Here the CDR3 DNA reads TGTGCCAGCAGTTCAGCGGGGGAAACCTACGAGCAGTACTTC.

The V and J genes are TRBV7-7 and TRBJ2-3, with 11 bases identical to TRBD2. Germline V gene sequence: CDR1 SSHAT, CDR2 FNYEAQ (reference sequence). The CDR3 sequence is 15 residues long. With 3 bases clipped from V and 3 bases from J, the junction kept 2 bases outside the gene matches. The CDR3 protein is CASSLGLAVTDTQYF. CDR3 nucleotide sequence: TGTGCCAGCAGCTTGGGACTAGCGGTGACAGATACGCAGTATTTT.

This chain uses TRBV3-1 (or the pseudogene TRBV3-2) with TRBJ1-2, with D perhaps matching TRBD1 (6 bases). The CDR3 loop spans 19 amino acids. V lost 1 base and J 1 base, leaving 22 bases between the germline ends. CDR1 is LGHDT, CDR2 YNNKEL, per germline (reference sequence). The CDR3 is CASSQALGAFLPLNYGYTF. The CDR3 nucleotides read TGTGCCAGCAGCCAAGCGTTGGGGGCGTTCCTCCCACTTAACTATGGCTACACCTTC.

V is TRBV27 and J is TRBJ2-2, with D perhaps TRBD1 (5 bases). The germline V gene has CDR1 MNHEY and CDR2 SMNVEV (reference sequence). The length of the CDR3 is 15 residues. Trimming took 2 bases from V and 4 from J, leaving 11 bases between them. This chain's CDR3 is CASSLAQGGTGELFF. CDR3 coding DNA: TGTGCCAGCAGTTTAGCCCAGGGCGGCACCGGGGAGCTGTTTTTT.

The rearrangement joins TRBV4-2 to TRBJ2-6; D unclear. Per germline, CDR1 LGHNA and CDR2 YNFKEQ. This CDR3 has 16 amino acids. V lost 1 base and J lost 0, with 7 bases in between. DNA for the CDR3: TGTGCCAGCAGCCAAGTATCCCTCTCTGGGGCCAACGTCCTGACTTTC. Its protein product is CASSQVSLSGANVLTF.

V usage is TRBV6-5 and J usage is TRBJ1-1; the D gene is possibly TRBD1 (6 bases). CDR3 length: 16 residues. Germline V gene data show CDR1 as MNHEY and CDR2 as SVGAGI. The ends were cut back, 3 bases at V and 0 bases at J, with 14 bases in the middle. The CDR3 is CASSYGKGVMNTEAFF. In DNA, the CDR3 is TGTGCCAGCAGTTATGGGAAGGGGGTTATGAACACTGAAGCTTTCTTT.

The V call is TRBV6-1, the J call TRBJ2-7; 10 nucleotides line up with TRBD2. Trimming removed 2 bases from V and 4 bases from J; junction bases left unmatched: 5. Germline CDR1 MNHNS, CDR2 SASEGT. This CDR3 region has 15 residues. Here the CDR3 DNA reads TGTGCCAGCAGTGAAAGGTCTAGCGGGAGTTACGAGCAGTACTTC. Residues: CASSERSSGSYEQYF.

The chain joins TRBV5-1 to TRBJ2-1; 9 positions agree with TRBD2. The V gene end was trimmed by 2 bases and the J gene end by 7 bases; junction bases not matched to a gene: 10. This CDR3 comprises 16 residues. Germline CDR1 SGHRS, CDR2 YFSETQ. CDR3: CASSFQLAGAWNEQFF. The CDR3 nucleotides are TGCGCCAGCAGCTTCCAATTAGCGGGAGCATGGAATGAGCAGTTCTTC. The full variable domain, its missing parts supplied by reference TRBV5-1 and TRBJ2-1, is KAGVTQTPRYLIKTRGQQVTLSCSPISGHRSVSWYQQTPGQGLQFLFEYFSETQRNKGNFPGRFSGRQFSNSRSEMNVSTLELGDSALYLCASSFQLAGAWNEQFFGPGTRLTVL.

CDR3 DNA sequence: TGTGCCAGCAATCTACTAGCGGGTGCTTACAATGAGCAGTTCTTC. The encoded protein is CASNLLAGAYNEQFF. J is TRBJ2-1 and V is TRBV2, with 9 bases aligning to TRBD2. Germline assignment: CDR1 SNHLY and CDR2 FYNNEI. Trimming at V came to 7 bases and at J to 4 bases, leaving 8 bases not matched to a gene. The CDR3 is made up of 15 amino acids.

The CDR3: CASSLGTGGRYEQYF. The CDR3 DNA sequence: TGTGCCAGCAGTCTCGGGACAGGGGGCAGGTACGAGCAGTACTTC. The chain recombines TRBV28 with TRBJ2-7, with 12 bases matching TRBD1. Trimming removed 5 bases from V and 4 bases from J; junction bases left unmatched: 6. The CDR3 runs to 15 residues. The germline gives CDR1 MDHEN, CDR2 SYDVKM. Full variable domain (outside the CDR3, taken from reference TRBV28 and TRBJ2-7): DVKVTQSSRYLVKRTGEKVFLECVQDMDHENMFWYRQDPGLGLRLIYFSYDVKMKEKGDIPEGYSVSREKKERFSLILESASTNQTSMYLCASSLGTGGRYEQYFGPGTRLTVT.